This TCR beta chain was found in a study of beta chain features in type 1 diabetes. The overall study: The number of sorted cells examined across all samples was approximately 100 million. General observations from the study: The study found fewer insertions and more deletions at VDJ junctions in type 1 diabetes patients. Among all four CD4+ subsets, Type 1 diabetes patients had TCRB CDR3s that were moderately but significantly shorter.

Expressed TCRB transcripts were sequenced because the entire RNA isolate underwent reverse transcription. Libraries were prepared by immunoSEQ multiplex PCR; TCRdb keeps only in-frame clonotypes and omits some of them. The data hold around 250,000 clones, with about 13% observed a single time. V trimming: 4 bases; J trimming: 0 bases; junction bases outside the gene matches: 2. Germline lookup yields CDR1 SGDLS and CDR2 YYNGEE. CDR3 length: 14 residues. A single heparinised draw of about 120 mL on average was taken per donor. A remark on this clone: Its target is unknown.

This receptor was obtained from a man aged 25-45 years with type 1 diabetes. This chain joins TRBV9 and TRBJ1-2; 8 bases fit TRBD1. Sequencing used naive CD4+ T cells from blood. CDR3 region: CASSPTGANYGYTF. DNA of the CDR3: TGTGCCAGCAGCCCGACAGGGGCTAACTATGGCTACACCTTC. The full variable domain, its missing parts supplied by reference TRBV9 and TRBJ1-2, is DSGVTQTPKHLITATGQRVTLRCSPRSGDLSVYWYQQSLDQGLQFLIQYYNGEERAKGNILERFSAQQFPDLHSELNLSSLELGDSALYFCASSPTGANYGYTFGSGTRLTVV.